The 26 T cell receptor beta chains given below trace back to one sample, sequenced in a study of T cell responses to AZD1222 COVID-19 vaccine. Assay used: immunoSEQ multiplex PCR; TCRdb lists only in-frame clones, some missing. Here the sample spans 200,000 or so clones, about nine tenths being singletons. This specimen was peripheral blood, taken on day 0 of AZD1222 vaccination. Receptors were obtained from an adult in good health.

CDR3 protein: CASSLGGGEHTQETQYF. The CDR3 DNA reads TGTGCCAGCAGCCTTGGGGGCGGGGAGCACACACAAGAGACCCAGTACTTC. The genes are TRBV4-2 and TRBJ2-5, with D perhaps TRBD1 or TRBD2 (6 bases each). Germline V gene sequence: CDR1 LGHNA, CDR2 YNFKEQ. The CDR3 has 17 amino acids. The V gene lost 4 bases and the J gene lost 2 bases, with 20 bases spanning the gap.

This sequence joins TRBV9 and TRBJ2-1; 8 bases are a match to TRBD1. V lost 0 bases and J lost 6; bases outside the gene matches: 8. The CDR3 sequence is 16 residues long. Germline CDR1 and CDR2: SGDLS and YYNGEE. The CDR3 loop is CASSVADRGRFNEQFF. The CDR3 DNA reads TGTGCCAGCAGCGTAGCTGACAGGGGACGCTTCAATGAGCAGTTCTTC. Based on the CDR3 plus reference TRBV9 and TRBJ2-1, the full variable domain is DSGVTQTPKHLITATGQRVTLRCSPRSGDLSVYWYQQSLDQGLQFLIQYYNGEERAKGNILERFSAQQFPDLHSELNLSSLELGDSALYFCASSVADRGRFNEQFFGPGTRLTVL.

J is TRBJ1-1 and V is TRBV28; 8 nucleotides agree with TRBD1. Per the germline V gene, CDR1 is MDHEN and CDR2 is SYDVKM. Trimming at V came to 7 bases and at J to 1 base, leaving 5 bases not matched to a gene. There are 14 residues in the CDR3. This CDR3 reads CASTEGTGNTEAFF. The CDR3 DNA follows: TGTGCCAGCACAGAGGGGACAGGGAACACTGAAGCTTTCTTT.

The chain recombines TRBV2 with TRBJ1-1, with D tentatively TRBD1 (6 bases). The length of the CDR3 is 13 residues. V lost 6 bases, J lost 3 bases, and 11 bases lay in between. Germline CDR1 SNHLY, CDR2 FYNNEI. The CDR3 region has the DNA TGTGCCAGCAGGATACAGGGTTACACTGAAGCTTTCTTT. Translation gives CASRIQGYTEAFF.

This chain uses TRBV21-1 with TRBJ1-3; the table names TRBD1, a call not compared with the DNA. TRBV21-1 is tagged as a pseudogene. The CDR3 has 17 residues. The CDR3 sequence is CASSCRDREKSGNTIYF. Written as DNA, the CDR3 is TGTGCCAGCAGCTGCCGGGACAGGGAGAAGTCTGGAAACACCATATATTTT.

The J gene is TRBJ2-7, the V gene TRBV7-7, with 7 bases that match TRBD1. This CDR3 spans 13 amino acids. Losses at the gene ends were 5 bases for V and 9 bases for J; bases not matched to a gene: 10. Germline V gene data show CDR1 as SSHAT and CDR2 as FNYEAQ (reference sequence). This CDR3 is CASSPIDRAPQYF. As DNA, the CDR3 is TGTGCCAGCAGCCCCATAGACAGGGCGCCGCAGTACTTC.

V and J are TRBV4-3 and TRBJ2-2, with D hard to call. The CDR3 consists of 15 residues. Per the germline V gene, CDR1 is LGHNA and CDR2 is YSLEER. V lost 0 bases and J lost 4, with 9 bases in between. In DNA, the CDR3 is TGCGCCAGCAGCCAAGATCGGCCCGCCACCGGGGAGCTGTTTTTT. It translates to CASSQDRPATGELFF.

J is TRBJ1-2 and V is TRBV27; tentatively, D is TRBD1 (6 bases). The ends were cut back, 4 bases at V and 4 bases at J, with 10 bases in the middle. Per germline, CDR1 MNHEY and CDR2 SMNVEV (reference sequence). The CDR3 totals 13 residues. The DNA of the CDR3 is TGTGCCAGCAGTTCGGACAGTTTCTATGGCTACACCTTC. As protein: CASSSDSFYGYTF.

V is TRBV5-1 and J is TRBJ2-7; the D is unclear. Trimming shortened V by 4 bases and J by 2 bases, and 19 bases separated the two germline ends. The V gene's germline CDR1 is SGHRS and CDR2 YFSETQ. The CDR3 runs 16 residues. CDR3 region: CASSPSTSPVPYEQYF. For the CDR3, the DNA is TGCGCCAGCAGCCCCTCGACGAGCCCCGTTCCCTACGAGCAGTACTTC.

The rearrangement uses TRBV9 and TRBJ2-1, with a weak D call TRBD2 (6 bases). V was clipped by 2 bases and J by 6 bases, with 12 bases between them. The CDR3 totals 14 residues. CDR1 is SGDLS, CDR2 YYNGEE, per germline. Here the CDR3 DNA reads TGTGCCAGCAGCGTCGGCGGGAAGAGCAATGAGCAGTTCTTC. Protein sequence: CASSVGGKSNEQFF. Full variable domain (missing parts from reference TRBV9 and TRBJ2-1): DSGVTQTPKHLITATGQRVTLRCSPRSGDLSVYWYQQSLDQGLQFLIQYYNGEERAKGNILERFSAQQFPDLHSELNLSSLELGDSALYFCASSVGGKSNEQFFGPGTRLTVL.

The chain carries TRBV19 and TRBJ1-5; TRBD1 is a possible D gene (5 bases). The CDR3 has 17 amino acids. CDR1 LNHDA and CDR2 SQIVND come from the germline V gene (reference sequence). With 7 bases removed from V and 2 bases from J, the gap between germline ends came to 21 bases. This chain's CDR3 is CASTTRRAGPGNQPQHF. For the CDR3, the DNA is TGTGCCAGTACCACGAGAAGGGCAGGGCCTGGCAATCAGCCCCAGCATTTT.

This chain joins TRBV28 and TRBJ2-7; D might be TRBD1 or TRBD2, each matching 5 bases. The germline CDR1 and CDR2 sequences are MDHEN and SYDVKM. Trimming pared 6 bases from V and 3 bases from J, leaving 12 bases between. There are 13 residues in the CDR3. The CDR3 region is CASRTGPSYEQYF. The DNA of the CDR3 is TGTGCCAGCAGGACGGGACCCAGCTACGAGCAGTACTTC.

CDR3 sequence reads: CSASRWRRATNEKLFF. Written as DNA, the CDR3 is TGCAGTGCTAGTAGGTGGCGCCGGGCAACTAATGAAAAACTGTTTTTT. The rearrangement joins TRBV20-1 to TRBJ1-4, with D hard to call. Germline assignment: CDR1 DFQATT and CDR2 SNEGSKA (reference sequence). Between the trimmed V and J ends, which lost 3 bases and 0 bases, there was a span of 14 bases. The CDR3 runs 16 residues.

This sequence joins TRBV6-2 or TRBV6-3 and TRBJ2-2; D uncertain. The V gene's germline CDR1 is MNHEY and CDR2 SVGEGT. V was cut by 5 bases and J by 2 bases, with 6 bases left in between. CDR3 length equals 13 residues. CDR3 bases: TGTGCCAGCAGTCGGGTTAACACCGGGGAGCTGTTTTTT. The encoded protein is CASSRVNTGELFF.

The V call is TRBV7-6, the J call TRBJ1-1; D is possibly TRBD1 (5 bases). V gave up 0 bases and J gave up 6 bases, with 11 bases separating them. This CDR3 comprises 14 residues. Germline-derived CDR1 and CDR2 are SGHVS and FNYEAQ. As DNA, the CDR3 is TGTGCCAGCAGCTTAGCGCCCAGGGCGGCTGAAGCTTTCTTT. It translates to CASSLAPRAAEAFF.

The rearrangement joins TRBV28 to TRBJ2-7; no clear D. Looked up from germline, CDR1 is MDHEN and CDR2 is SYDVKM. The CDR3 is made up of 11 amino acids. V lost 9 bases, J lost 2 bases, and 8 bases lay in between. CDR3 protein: CASGPPYEQYF. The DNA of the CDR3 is TGTGCCAGTGGCCCCCCCTACGAGCAGTACTTC.

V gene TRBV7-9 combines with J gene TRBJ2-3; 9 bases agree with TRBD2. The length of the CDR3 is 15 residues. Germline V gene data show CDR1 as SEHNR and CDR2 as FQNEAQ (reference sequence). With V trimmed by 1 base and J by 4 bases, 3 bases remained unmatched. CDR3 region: CASSLGREGPDTQYF. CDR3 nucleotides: TGTGCCAGCAGCTTAGGGCGGGAGGGCCCAGATACGCAGTATTTT.

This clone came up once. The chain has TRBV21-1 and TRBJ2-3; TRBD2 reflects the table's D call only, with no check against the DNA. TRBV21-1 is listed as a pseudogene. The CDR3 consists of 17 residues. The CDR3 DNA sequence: TGTGCCAGCAGCAAAGTGAGGCCGGGAGGGCTTACAGATACGCAGTATTTT. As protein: CASSKVRPGGLTDTQYF.

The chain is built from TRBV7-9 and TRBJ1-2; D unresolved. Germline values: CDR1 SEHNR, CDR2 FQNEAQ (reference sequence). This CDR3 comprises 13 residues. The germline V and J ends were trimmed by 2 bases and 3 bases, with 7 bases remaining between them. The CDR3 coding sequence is TGTGCCAGCAGCTTAATTACTGACTATGGCTACACCTTC. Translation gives CASSLITDYGYTF.

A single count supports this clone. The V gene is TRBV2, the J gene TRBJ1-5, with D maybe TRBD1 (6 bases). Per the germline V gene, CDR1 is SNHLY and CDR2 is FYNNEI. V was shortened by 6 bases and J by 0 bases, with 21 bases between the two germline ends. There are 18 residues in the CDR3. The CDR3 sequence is CASRYSRQGLGSNQPQHF. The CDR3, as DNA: TGTGCCAGCAGATACTCGCGGCAGGGGTTGGGTAGCAATCAGCCCCAGCATTTT. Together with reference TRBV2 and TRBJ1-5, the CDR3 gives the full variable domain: EPEVTQTPSHQVTQMGQEVILRCVPISNHLYFYWYRQILGQKVEFLVSFYNNEISEKSEIFDDQFSVERPDGSNFTLKIRSTKLEDSAMYFCASRYSRQGLGSNQPQHFGDGTRLSIL.

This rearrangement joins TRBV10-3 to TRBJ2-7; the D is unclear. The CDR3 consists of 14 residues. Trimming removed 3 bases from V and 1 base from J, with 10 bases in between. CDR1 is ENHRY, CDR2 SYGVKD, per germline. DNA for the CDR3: TGTGCCATCAGTGATTTCGAGGAATCCTACGAGCAGTACTTC. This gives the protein CAISDFEESYEQYF.

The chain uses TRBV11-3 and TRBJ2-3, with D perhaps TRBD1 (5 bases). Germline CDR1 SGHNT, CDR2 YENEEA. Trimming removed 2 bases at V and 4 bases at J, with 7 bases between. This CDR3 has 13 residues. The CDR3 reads CASSLQGSDTQYF. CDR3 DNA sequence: TGTGCCAGCAGCTTACAGGGATCAGATACGCAGTATTTT.

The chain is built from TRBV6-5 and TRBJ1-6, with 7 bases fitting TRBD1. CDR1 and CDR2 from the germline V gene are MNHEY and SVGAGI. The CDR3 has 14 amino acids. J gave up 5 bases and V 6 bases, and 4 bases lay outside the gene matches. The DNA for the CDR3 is TGTGCCAGCAGGACCGGGACAGATAATTCACCCCTCCACTTT. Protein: CASRTGTDNSPLHF.

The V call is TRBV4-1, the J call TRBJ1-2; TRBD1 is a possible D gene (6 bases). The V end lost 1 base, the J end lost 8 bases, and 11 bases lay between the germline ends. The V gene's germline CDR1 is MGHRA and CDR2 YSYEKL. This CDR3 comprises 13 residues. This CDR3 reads CASSQGGAGGYTF. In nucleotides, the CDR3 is TGCGCCAGCAGCCAAGGGGGGGCGGGCGGCTACACCTTC.

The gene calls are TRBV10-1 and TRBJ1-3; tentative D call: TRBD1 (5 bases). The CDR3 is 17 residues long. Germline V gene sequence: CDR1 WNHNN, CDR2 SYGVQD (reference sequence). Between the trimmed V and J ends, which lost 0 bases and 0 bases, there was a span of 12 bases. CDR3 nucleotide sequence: TGCGCCAGCAGTGAGTCGGGACCAGCACACTCTGGAAACACCATATATTTT. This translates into CASSESGPAHSGNTIYF.

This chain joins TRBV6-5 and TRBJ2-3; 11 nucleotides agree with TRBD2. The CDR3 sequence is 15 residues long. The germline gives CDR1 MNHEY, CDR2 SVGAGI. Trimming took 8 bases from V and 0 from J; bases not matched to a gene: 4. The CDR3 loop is CASRGLADSTDTQYF. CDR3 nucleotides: TGTGCCAGCCGGGGACTAGCGGATAGCACAGATACGCAGTATTTT.